This is a list of T cell receptor beta chains from one sample in a study of blood T cells in healthy people across ages. Each CDR3 protein is one row after TCRdb ran MiXCR on the 5' RACE reads. The table includes hundreds of thousands of distinct CDR3 sequences, 25% to 35% detected once. Sequenced input: blood. The receptor source for this set is an elderly woman in good health. The CDR3 runs from the conserved cysteine through the conserved F or W. A D gene is named only where the DNA matches it firmly. Only part of the rows carry a size: once, few, many, or a class if the clone is expanded.

size	V	J	D	CDR3	DNA
few	TRBV20-1	TRBJ2-1	.	CSARDLSSYNEQFF	TGCAGTGCGCGGGACCTCAGCTCCTACAATGAGCAGTTCTTC
.	TRBV5-1	TRBJ1-6	.	CASRSWGAQSPLHF	TGCGCCAGCAGGAGTTGGGGGGCGCAATCACCCCTCCACTTT
.	TRBV7-2	TRBJ2-2	TRBD2	CASSSGLAGGPGELFF	TGTGCCAGCAGCTCCGGACTAGCGGGAGGACCCGGGGAGCTGTTTTTT
.	TRBV20-1	TRBJ1-1	TRBD1	CSARGQTQRPEAFF	TGCAGTGCTAGGGGACAGACACAACGGCCTGAAGCTTTCTTT
many	TRBV20-1	TRBJ2-5	TRBD1	CSATVQGETQYF	TGCAGTGCTACAGTACAGGGGGAGACCCAGTACTTC
many	TRBV7-2	TRBJ1-1	.	CASSRRGTGTEAFF	TGTGCCAGCAGCCGCCGGGGGACGGGTACTGAAGCTTTCTTT
.	TRBV6-4	TRBJ1-5	.	CASSQMGSVGVRNQPQHF	TGTGCCAGCAGCCAAATGGGGTCAGTTGGGGTTCGCAATCAGCCCCAGCATTTT
few	TRBV11-3	TRBJ2-1	TRBD2	CASSLDLGLLAGTSYNEQFF	TGTGCCAGCAGCTTAGATCTGGGCCTTTTAGCGGGGACCTCCTACAATGAGCAGTTCTTC
many	TRBV14	TRBJ1-2	.	CASSQDLSYGYTF	TGTGCCAGCAGCCAAGATTTGAGCTATGGCTACACCTTC
many	TRBV7-2	TRBJ1-2	.	CASSSGIIYGYTF	TGTGCCAGCAGCTCAGGGATTATCTATGGCTACACCTTC
.	TRBV5-5	TRBJ2-5	TRBD2	CASTSKRGQETQYF	TGTGCCAGCACCTCGAAGCGGGGGCAAGAGACCCAGTACTTC
few	TRBV6-6	TRBJ1-2	TRBD1	CASSYFPDRDDGYTF	TGTGCCAGCAGTTACTTCCCGGACAGGGATGATGGCTACACCTTC
few	TRBV20-1	TRBJ2-6	.	CSARRRGGTGANVLTF	TGCAGTGCTAGACGCCGAGGGGGAACTGGGGCCAACGTCCTGACTTTC
.	TRBV6-5	TRBJ1-1	.	CASSYNWEASSAFF	TGTGCCAGCAGTTACAATTGGGAGGCCTCTTCGGCTTTCTTT
many	TRBV18	TRBJ2-3	TRBD1	CASSPGTGRADTQYF	TGTGCCAGCTCACCCGGGACAGGGCGGGCAGATACGCAGTATTTT
once	TRBV12-3/TRBV12-4	TRBJ1-3	.	CASSSWGTNSGNTIYF	TGTGCCAGCAGTTCCTGGGGGACGAACTCTGGAAACACCATATATTTT
many	TRBV7-2	TRBJ1-6	.	CASSPDFTSPLHF	TGTGCCAGCAGCCCAGACTTCACTTCACCCCTCCACTTT
many	TRBV20-1	TRBJ1-6	.	CSARGTPTGTYNSPLHF	TGCAGTGCTAGAGGTACCCCCACAGGGACCTATAATTCACCCCTCCACTTT
few	TRBV5-1	TRBJ1-1	.	CASSYGPQGPTMNTEAFF	TGCGCCAGCAGCTATGGACCCCAGGGGCCTACCATGAACACTGAAGCTTTCTTT